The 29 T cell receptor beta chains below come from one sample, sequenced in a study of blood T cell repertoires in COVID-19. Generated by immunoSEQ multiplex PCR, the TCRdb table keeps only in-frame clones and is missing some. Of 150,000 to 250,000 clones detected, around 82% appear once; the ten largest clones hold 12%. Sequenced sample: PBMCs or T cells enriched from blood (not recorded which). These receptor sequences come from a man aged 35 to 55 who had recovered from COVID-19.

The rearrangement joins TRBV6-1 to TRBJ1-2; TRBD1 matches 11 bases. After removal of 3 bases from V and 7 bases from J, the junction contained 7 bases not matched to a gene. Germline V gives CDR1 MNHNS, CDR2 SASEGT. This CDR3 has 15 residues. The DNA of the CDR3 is TGTGCCAGCAGTGACGTCCTAGGACAGGGGGCTGGCTACACCTTC. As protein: CASSDVLGQGAGYTF.

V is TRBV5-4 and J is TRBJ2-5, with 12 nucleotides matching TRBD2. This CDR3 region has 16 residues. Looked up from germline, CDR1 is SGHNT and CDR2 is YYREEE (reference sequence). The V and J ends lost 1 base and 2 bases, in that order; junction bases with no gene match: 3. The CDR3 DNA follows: TGTGCCAGCAGCTTGCTGCTAGCGGGAGGGCAAGAGACCCAGTACTTC. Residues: CASSLLLAGGQETQYF.

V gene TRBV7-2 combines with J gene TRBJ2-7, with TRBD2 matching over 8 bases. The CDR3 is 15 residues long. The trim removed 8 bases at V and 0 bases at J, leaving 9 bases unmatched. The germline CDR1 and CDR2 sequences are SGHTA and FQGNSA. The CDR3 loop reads CASGVDSGSSYEQYF. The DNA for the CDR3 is TGTGCCAGCGGGGTTGACAGCGGGAGCTCCTACGAGCAGTACTTC.

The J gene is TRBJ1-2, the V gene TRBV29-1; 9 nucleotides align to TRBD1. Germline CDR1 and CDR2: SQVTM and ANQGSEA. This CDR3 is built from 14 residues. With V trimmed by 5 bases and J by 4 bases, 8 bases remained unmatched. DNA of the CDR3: TGCAGCGTTAACACAGGGGGCGAAGGCTATGGCTACACCTTC. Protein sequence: CSVNTGGEGYGYTF.

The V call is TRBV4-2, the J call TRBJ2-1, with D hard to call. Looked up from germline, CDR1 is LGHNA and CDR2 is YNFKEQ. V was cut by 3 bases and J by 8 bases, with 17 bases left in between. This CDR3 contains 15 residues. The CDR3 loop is CASSQADSLHYEQFF. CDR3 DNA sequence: TGTGCCAGCAGCCAGGCTGACTCGTTGCATTATGAGCAGTTCTTC.

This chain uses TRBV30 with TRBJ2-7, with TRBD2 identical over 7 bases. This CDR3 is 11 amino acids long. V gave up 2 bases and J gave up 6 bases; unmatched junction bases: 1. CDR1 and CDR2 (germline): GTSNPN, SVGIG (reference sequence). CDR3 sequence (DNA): TGTGCCTGGAGTTGGGGGGGCGAGCAGTACGTC. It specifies CAWSWGGEQYV.

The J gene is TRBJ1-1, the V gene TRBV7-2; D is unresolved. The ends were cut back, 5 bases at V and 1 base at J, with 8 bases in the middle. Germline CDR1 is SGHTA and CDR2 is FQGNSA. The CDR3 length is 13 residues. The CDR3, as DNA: TGTGCCAGCAGCCAAGACACGAACACTGAAGCTTTCTTT. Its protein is CASSQDTNTEAFF.

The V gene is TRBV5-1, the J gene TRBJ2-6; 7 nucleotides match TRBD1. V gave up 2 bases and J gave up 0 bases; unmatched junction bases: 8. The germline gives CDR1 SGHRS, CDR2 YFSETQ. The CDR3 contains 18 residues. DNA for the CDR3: TGCGCCAGCAGCTTACGGACAGGACACCCCTCTGGGGCCAACGTCCTGACTTTC. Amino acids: CASSLRTGHPSGANVLTF. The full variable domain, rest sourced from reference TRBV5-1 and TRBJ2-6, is KAGVTQTPRYLIKTRGQQVTLSCSPISGHRSVSWYQQTPGQGLQFLFEYFSETQRNKGNFPGRFSGRQFSNSRSEMNVSTLELGDSALYLCASSLRTGHPSGANVLTFGAGSRLTVL.

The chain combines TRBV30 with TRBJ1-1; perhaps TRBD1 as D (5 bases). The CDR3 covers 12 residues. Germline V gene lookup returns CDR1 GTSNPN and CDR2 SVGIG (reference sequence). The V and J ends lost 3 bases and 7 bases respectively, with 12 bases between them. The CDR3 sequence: CAWSSSGIEAFF. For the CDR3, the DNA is TGTGCCTGGAGCAGTTCAGGGATTGAAGCTTTCTTT.

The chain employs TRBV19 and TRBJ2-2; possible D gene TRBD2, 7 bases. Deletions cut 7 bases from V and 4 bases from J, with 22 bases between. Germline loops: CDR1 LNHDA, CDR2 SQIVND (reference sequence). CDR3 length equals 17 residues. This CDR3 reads CASTPPFGGGSTGELFF. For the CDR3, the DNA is TGTGCCAGTACTCCACCGTTTGGGGGGGGCAGCACCGGGGAGCTGTTTTTT. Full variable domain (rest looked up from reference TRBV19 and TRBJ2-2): DGGITQSPKYLFRKEGQNVTLSCEQNLNHDAMYWYRQDPGQGLRLIYYSQIVNDFQKGDIAEGYSVSREKKESFPLTVTSAQKNPTAFYLCASTPPFGGGSTGELFFGEGSRLTVL.

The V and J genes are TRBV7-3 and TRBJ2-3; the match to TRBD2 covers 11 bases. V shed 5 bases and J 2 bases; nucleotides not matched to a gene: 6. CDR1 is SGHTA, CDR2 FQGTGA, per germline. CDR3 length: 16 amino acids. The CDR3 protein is CASSAGTSGSTDTQYF. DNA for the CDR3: TGTGCCAGCAGCGCCGGGACTAGCGGATCCACAGATACGCAGTATTTT.

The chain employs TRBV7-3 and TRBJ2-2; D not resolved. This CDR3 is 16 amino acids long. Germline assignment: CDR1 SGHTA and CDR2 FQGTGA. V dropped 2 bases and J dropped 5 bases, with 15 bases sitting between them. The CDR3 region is CASSLESVVETGELFF. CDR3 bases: TGTGCCAGCAGCTTAGAGTCTGTGGTGGAGACCGGGGAGCTGTTTTTT.

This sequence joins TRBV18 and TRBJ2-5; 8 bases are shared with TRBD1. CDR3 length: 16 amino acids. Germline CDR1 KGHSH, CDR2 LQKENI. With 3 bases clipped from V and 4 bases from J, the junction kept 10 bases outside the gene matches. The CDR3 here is CASSPGGPGGGETQYF. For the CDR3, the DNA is TGTGCCAGCTCACCCGGTGGGCCAGGGGGCGGAGAGACCCAGTACTTC. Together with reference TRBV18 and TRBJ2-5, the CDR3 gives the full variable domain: NAGVMQNPRHLVRRRGQEARLRCSPMKGHSHVYWYRQLPEEGLKFMVYLQKENIIDESGMPKERFSAEFPKEGPSILRIQQVVRGDSAAYFCASSPGGPGGGETQYFGPGTRLLVL.

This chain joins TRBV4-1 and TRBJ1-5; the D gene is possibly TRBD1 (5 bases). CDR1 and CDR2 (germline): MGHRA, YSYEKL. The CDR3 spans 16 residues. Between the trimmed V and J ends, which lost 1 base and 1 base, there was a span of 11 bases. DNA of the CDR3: TGCGCCAGCAGCCAAGTCGGGGGTATCAGCAATCAGCCCCAGCATTTT. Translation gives CASSQVGGISNQPQHF.

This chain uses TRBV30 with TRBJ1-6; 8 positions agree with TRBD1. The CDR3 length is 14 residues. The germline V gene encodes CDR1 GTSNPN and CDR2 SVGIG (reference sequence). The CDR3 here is CASTGVGFGSPLHF. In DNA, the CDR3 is TGTGCATCGACAGGGGTGGGGTTCGGTTCACCCCTCCACTTT.

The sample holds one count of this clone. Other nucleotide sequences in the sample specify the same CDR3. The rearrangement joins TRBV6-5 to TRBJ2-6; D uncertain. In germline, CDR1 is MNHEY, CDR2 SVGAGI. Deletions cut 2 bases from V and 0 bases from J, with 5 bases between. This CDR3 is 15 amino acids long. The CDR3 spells CASSYGSSGANVLTF. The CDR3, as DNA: TGTGCCAGCAGTTACGGCAGCTCTGGGGCCAACGTCCTGACTTTC.

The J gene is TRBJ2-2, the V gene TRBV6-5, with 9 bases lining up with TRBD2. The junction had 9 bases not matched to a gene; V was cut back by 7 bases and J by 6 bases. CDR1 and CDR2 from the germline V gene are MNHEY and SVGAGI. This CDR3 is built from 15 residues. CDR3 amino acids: CASIPMAGGAGELFF. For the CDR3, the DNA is TGTGCCAGCATCCCGATGGCGGGAGGGGCCGGGGAGCTGTTTTTT.

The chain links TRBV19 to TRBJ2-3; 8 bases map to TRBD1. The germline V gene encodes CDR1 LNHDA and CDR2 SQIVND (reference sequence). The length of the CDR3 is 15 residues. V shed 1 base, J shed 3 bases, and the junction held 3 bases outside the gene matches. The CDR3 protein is CASSIGTGKTDTQYF. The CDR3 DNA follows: TGTGCCAGTAGTATAGGGACAGGGAAGACAGATACGCAGTATTTT.

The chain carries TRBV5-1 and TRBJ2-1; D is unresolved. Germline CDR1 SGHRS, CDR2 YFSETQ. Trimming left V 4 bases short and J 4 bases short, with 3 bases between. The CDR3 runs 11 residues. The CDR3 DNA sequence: TGCGCCAGCAGCCAGTACAATGAGCAGTTCTTC. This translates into CASSQYNEQFF.

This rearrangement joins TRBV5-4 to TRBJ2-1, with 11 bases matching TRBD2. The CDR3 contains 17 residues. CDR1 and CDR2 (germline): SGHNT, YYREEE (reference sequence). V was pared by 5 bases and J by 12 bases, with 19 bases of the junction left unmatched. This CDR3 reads CASRPGLAESKGYRQFF. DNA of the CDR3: TGTGCCAGCAGGCCGGGACTAGCGGAGAGTAAAGGGTATCGGCAGTTCTTC. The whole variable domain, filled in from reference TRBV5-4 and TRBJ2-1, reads ETGVTQSPTHLIKTRGQQVTLRCSSQSGHNTVSWYQQALGQGPQFIFQYYREEENGRGNFPPRFSGLQFPNYSSELNVNALELDDSALYLCASRPGLAESKGYRQFFGPGTRLTVL.

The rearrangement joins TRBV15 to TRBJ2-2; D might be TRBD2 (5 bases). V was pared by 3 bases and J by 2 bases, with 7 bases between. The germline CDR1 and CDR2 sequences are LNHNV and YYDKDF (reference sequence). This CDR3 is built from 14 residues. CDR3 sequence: CATSSGLNTGELFF. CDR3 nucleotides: TGTGCCACCAGCAGTGGACTCAACACCGGGGAGCTGTTTTTT.

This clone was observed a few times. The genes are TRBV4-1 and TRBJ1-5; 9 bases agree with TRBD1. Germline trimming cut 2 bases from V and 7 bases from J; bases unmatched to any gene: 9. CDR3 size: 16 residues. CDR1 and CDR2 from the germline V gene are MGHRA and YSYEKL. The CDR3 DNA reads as TGCGCCAGCAGCCAATCACCGGGACAGGGTTCGCAGCCCCAGCATTTT. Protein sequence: CASSQSPGQGSQPQHF.

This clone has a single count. The DNA for the CDR3 is TGCGCCAGCAGTGAGGGGAGCGGGTCCTACAATGAGCAGTTCTTC. Its translation is CASSEGSGSYNEQFF. The chain recombines TRBV10-1 with TRBJ2-1, with D possibly matching TRBD2 (6 bases). Trimming pared 2 bases from V and 1 base from J, leaving 9 bases between. The germline CDR1 and CDR2 sequences are WNHNN and SYGVQD (reference sequence). This CDR3 has 15 amino acids.

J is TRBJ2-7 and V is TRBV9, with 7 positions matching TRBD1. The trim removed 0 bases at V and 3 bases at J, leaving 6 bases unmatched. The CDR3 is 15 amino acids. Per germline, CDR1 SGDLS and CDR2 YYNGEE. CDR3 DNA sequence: TGTGCCAGCAGCGTAGGCCAGGGGGTTTACTACGAGCAGTACTTC. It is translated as CASSVGQGVYYEQYF.

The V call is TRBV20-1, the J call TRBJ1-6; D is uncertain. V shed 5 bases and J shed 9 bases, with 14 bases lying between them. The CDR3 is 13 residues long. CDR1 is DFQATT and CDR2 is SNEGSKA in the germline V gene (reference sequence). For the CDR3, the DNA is TGCAGTGCTCGTGGCGGGAGAGGTTCACCCCTCCACTTT. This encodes CSARGGRGSPLHF.

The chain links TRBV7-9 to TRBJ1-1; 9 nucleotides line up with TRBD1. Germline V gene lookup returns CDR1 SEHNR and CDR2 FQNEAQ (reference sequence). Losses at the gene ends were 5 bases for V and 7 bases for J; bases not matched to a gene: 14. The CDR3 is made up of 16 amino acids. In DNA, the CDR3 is TGTGCCAGCAGCCCATCCCGGGACAGGGAAAGTTATGAAGCTTTCTTT. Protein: CASSPSRDRESYEAFF.

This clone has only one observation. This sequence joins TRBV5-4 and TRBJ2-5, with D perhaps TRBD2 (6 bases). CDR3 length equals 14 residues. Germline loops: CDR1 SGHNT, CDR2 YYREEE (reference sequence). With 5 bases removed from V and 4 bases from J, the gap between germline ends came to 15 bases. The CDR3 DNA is TGTGCCAGCAGTCCCGGGGGTGAGGGAGAGACCCAGTACTTC. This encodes CASSPGGEGETQYF.

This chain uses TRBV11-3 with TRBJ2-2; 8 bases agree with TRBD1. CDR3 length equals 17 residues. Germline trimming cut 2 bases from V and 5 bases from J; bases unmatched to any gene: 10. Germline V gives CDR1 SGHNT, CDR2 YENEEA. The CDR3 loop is CASSLQFGRGQTGELFF. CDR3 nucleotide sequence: TGTGCCAGCAGCTTACAGTTCGGCAGGGGGCAAACCGGGGAGCTGTTTTTT.

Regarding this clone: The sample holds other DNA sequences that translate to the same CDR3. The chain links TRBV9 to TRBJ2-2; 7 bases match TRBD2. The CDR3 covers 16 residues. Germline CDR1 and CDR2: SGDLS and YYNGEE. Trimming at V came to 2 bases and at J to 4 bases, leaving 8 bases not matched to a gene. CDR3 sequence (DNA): TGTGCCAGCAGCGTTGGGGGAGGGCCCGGCACCGGGGAGCTGTTTTTT. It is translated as CASSVGGGPGTGELFF.